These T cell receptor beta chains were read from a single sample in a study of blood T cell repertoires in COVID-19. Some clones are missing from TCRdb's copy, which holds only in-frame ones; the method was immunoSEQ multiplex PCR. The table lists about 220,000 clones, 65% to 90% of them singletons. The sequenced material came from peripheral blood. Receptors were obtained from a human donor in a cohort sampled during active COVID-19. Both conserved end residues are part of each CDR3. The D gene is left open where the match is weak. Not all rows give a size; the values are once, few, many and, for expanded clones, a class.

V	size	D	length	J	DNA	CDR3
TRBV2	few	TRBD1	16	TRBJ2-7	TGTGCCACCGAAAGGGACAGGGCTAGCGGCTCCTACGAGCAGTACTTC	CATERDRASGSYEQYF
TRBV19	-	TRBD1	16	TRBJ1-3	TGTGCCAGTAGTATCGGGACAGGGGTACCTGGAAACACCATATATTTT	CASSIGTGVPGNTIYF
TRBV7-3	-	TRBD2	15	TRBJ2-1	TGTGCCAGCAGCTCCGGACTAGCGCAGAACAATGAGCAGTTCTTC	CASSSGLAQNNEQFF
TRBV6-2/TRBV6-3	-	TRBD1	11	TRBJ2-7	TGTGCCAGCAGTCAGACAGGGGTGCAGTACTTC	CASSQTGVQYF
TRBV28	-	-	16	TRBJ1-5	TGTGCCAGCATTGCATTACCGGCGGGGGCCAATCAGCCCCAGCATTTT	CASIALPAGANQPQHF
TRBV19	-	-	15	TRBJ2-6	TGTGCCAGTAGTGTGTCAGGCTCTGGGGCCAACGTCCTGACTTTC	CASSVSGSGANVLTF
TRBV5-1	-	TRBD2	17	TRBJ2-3	TGCGCCAGCAGCTTGCCTCTAGCGGGAGGAGGCACAGATACGCAGTATTTT	CASSLPLAGGGTDTQYF
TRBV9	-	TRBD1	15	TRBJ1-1	TGTGCCAGCAGCCCAAGGACAGGGACGAACACTGAAGCTTTCTTT	CASSPRTGTNTEAFF
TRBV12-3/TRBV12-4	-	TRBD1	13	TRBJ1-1	TGTGCCAGCAGCCCGTCACCGGGACAGAAAGCTTTCTTT	CASSPSPGQKAFF
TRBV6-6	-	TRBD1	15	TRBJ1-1	TGTGCCAGCAGTTCGGACAGGCTGATGAACACTGAAGCTTTCTTT	CASSSDRLMNTEAFF
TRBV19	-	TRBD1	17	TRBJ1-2	TGTGCCAGTAGTACGAGGTTCCGCCAGGGGGTTAACTATGGCTACACCTTC	CASSTRFRQGVNYGYTF
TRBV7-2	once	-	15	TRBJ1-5	TGTGCCAGCAGCTTAGTTGGTCAGAGCAATCAGCCCCAGCATTTT	CASSLVGQSNQPQHF
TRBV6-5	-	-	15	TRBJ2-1	TGTGCCAGCAGTTACTCTTCCCTAGCGTTCGGAGAGCAGTTCTTC	CASSYSSLAFGEQFF
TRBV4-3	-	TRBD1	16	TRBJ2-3	TGCGCCAGCAGCCAATTATCGGACAGGGTCACAGATACGCAGTATTTT	CASSQLSDRVTDTQYF
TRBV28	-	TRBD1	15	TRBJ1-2	TGTGCCAGCAGCGGACAGGGGGCTCGGAACTATGGCTACACCTTC	CASSGQGARNYGYTF
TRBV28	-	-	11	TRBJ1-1	TGTGCCAGCAGTTTACCGGGGAAAACTTTCTTT	CASSLPGKTFF
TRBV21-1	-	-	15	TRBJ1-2	TGTGCCAGCAGCAAAGAAAGGGGCAAAGTCTATGGCTACACCTTC	CASSKERGKVYGYTF
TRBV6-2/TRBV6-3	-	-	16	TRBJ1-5	TGTGCCAGCACCCCCACGACAGCCTATAGCAATCAGCCCCAGCATTTT	CASTPTTAYSNQPQHF
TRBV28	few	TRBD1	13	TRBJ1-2	TGTGCCAGCAGGGGATCAGGGGGTAGTGGCTACACCTTC	CASRGSGGSGYTF
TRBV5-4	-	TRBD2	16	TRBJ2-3	TGTGCCAGCAGCTTGGCTGGTAGCGGGAGCACAGATACGCAGTATTTT	CASSLAGSGSTDTQYF
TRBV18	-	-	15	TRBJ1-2	TGTGCCAGCTCACCGAGGGGGACCGGAACCTATGGCTACACCTTC	CASSPRGTGTYGYTF
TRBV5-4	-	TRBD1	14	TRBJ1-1	TGTGCCAGCAGCTTGGACAGGGGCCTCACTGAAGCTTTCTTT	CASSLDRGLTEAFF
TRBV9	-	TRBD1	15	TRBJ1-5	TGTGCCAGCAGCCCCTGGGACAGGGGTGGTCAGCCCCAGCATTTT	CASSPWDRGGQPQHF
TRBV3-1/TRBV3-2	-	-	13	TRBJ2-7	TGTGCCAGCAGCCAAGAAAGGGGTAACGAGCAGTACTTC	CASSQERGNEQYF
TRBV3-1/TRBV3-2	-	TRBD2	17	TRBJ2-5	TGTGCCAGCAGCCAAGGCTCATCCTTACTAGCGCGGGAGACCCAGTACTTC	CASSQGSSLLARETQYF
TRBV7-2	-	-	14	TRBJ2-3	TGTGCCAGCAGCTTCGGGTCGTCCGTGGATACGCAGTATTTT	CASSFGSSVDTQYF
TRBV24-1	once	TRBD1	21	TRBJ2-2	TGTGCCACCAGTGATTTGCGCTTGGACAGGGGGCGAACCCCGGTCACCGGGGAGCTGTTTTTT	CATSDLRLDRGRTPVTGELFF
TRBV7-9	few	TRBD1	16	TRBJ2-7	TGTGCCAGCAGCTTAGCTGGGACAGGGGCCTCCTACGAGCAGTACTTC	CASSLAGTGASYEQYF
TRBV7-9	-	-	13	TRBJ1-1	TGTGCCAGCAGCCTCACAGGCCCCACTGAAGCTTTCTTT	CASSLTGPTEAFF
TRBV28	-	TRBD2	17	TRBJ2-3	TGTGCCAGCAGTTTTCCCCCCAAAGCGGGAACTACAGATACGCAGTATTTT	CASSFPPKAGTTDTQYF
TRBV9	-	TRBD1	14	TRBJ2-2	TGTGCCAGCAGCTTGGACAGGGAGGACGGGGAGCTGTTTTTT	CASSLDREDGELFF
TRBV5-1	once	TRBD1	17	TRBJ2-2	TGCGCCAGCAGCTTGATAACCTCAGGGGGCGGCACCGGGGAGCTGTTTTTT	CASSLITSGGGTGELFF
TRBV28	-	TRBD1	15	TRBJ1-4	TGTGCCAGCAGTTCCCCAGGGGGAAGAAATGAAAAACTGTTTTTT	CASSSPGGRNEKLFF
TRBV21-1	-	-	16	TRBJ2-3	TGTGCCAGCAGCAAAGTGGGAGGGCCCTACACAGATACGCAGTATTTT	CASSKVGGPYTDTQYF
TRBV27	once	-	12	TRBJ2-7	TGTGCCAGCAGTTCCAGGGGCAACGAGCAGTACTTC	CASSSRGNEQYF
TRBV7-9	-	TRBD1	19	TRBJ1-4	TGTGCCAGCAGCTTTAGGCCCCGGACAGGCGATTACAGAAATGAAAAACTGTTTTTT	CASSFRPRTGDYRNEKLFF
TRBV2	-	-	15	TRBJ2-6	TGTGCCAGCAGTGTGGGGAGCTCTGGGGCCAACGTCCTGACTTTC	CASSVGSSGANVLTF
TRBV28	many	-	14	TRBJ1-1	TGTGCCAGCAGTGTTACAGGGATGAACACTGAAGCTTTCTTT	CASSVTGMNTEAFF
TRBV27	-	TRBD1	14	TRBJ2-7	TGTGCCAGCAGTTTCGGGACAGGAGACTACGAGCAGTACTTC	CASSFGTGDYEQYF
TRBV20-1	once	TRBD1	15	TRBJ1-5	TGCAGTGCTAGTCCCGGACAGGGTGGGAATCAGCCCCAGCATTTT	CSASPGQGGNQPQHF
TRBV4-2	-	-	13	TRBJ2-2	TGTGCCAGCCGACTAACCTACACCGGGGAGCTGTTTTTT	CASRLTYTGELFF
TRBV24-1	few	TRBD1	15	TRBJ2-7	TGTGCCACCAGTGACCCGGGACAGGGAGTCTACGAGCAGTACTTC	CATSDPGQGVYEQYF
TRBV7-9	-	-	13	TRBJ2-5	TGTGCCAGCAGTACACAGAGCCAAGAGACCCAGTACTTC	CASSTQSQETQYF
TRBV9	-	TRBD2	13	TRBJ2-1	TGTGCCAGCAGCGTAGGGGAGGGAGGGCCTTCGTTCTTC	CASSVGEGGPSFF
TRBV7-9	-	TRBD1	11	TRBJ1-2	TGTGCCAGCAGCTTAGAAGGGGGCTGCACCTTC	CASSLEGGCTF
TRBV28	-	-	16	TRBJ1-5	TGTGCCAGCACCAACAAAATGGCAGGGCGCCATCAGCCCCAGCATTTT	CASTNKMAGRHQPQHF
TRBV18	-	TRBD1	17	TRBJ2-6	TGTGCCAGCTCCCCACAGGGGGTGTCGACAGGGGCCAACGTCCTGACTTTC	CASSPQGVSTGANVLTF
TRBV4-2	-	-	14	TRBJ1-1	TGTGCCAGCAGCCAAGATAGTAGGAACACTGAAGCTTTCTTT	CASSQDSRNTEAFF
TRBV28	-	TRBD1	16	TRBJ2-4	TGTGCCAGCAGCCCACGGACAGGGCTCCCCAAAAACATTCAGTACTTC	CASSPRTGLPKNIQYF
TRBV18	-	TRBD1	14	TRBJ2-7	TGTGCCAGCTCACCAGGGACAGAAACCTACGAGCAGTACTTC	CASSPGTETYEQYF